This T cell receptor (beta chain) was recorded in a study of T cell repertoires in cytomegalovirus infection. TCRdb redid the calling of the reads with MiXCR, one entry per CDR3 protein. Of around 530,000 distinct CDR3 sequences detected, 16% appear once; the ten largest clones hold 24%. Points on this clonotype: This could be a read error, since a much larger clone is one nucleotide away.

V trimming: 6 bases; J trimming: 4 bases; junction bases outside the gene matches: 11. The CDR3 spans 15 residues. This rearrangement joins TRBV12-3 or TRBV12-4 to TRBJ1-1; 7 bases match TRBD1. The sequence was collected from a human donor in good health (CMV status not recorded). Some clones in this sample may be carry-over from other donors' samples. Sequencing was carried out using CD8+ T cells from PBMCs. The CDR3 coding sequence is TGTGCCAGCAGCCCGAGACAGGGAACGAGCACTGAAGCTTTCTTT. Its translation is CASSPRQGTSTEAFF.